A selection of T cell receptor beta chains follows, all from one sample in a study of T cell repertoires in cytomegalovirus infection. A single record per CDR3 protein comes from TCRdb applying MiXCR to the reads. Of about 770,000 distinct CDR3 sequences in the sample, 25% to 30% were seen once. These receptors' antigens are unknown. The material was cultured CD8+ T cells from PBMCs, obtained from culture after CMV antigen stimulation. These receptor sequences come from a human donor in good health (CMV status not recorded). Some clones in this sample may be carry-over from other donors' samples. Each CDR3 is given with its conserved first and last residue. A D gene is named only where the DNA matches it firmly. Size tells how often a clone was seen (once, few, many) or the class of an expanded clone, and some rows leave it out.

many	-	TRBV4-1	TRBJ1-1	TGCGCCAGCAGCCAGGTCCAGACACAGCTGAACACTGAAGCTTTCTTT	CASSQVQTQLNTEAFF
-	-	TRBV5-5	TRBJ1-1	TGTGCCAGCAGCTTGGCAGCCCTCTCTCCCACTGAAGCTTTCTTT	CASSLAALSPTEAFF
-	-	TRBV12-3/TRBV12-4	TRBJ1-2	TGTGCCAGCAGCTATCAGACTGGCGAGGGCTACACCTTC	CASSYQTGEGYTF
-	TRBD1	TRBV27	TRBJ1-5	TGTGCCAGCAGGAGGACAGGGTATCAGCCCCAGCATTTT	CASRRTGYQPQHF
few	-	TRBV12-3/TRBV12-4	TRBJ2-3	TGTGCCAGCAGTTTCACCTACAAGATAAGCACAGATACGCAGTATTTT	CASSFTYKISTDTQYF
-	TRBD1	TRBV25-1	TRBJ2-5	TGTGCCAGCAGCGGGCCGGACAGGCGATACTTC	CASSGPDRRYF
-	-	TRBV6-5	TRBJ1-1	TGTGCCAGCAGTTACTCCGTAAGCGTGAACACTGAAGCTTTCTTT	CASSYSVSVNTEAFF
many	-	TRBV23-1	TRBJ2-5	TGCGCCAGCAGGCGCCATGGGCTCGACCGGGAGACCCAGTACTTC	CASRRHGLDRETQYF
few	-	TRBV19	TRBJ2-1	TGTGCCAGTAGTCCCCCAACGTATTACAATGAGCAGTTCTTC	CASSPPTYYNEQFF
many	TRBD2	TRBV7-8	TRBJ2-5	TGTGCCAGCAGGGGACTAGCGGGGGTTGTGGGTGATGGGGAGACCCAGTACTTC	CASRGLAGVVGDGETQYF
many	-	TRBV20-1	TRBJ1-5	TGCAGTGCTAGATACGTGGAATTGAATCAGCCCCAGCATTTT	CSARYVELNQPQHF
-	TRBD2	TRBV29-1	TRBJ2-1	TGCAGCGTTGACGGGCTAGCGGGGGACAATGAGCAGTTCTTC	CSVDGLAGDNEQFF
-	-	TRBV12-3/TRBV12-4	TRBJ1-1	TGTGCCAGCAGTTCCCCCGATAGTGACACTGAAGCTTTCTTT	CASSSPDSDTEAFF
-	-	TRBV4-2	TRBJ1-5	TGTGCCAGCAGCCAAGAAAGGGATGGGGGGCTCAATCAGCCCCAGCATTTT	CASSQERDGGLNQPQHF
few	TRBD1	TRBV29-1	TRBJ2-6	TGCAGCGTTGAAGAATCGACAGGGGTTGGGGCCAACGTCCTGACTTTC	CSVEESTGVGANVLTF
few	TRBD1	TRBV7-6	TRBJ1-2	TGTGCCAGCGGTCAAGGGGGCCCCTATGGCTACACCTTC	CASGQGGPYGYTF
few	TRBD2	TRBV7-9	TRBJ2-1	TGTGCCAGCAGCCCTAGCGGGGGAGTTGAGCAGTTCTTC	CASSPSGGVEQFF
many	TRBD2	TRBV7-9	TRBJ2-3	TGTGCCAGCAATCTACCGGGACTAGCGGATCGCACTAGCACAGATACGCAGTATTTT	CASNLPGLADRTSTDTQYF
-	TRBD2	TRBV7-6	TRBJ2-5	TGTGCCAGCAGCACGACTAGCGGGGGGGACGAGACCCAGTACTTC	CASSTTSGGDETQYF
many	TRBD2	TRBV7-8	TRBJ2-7	TGTGCCAGCAGCTCTAGCGGCGGGGGGGATCCCTACGAGCAGTACTTC	CASSSSGGGDPYEQYF
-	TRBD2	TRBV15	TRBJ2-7	TGTGCCACCAGCAAGGGAGGGAACTACGAGCAGTACTTC	CATSKGGNYEQYF
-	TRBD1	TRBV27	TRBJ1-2	TGTGCCAGCAGTTTAGGGGCAGGGGGAGGCGGGGGCTACACCTTC	CASSLGAGGGGGYTF
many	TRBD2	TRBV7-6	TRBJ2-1	TGTGCCAGCAGCTCCCTAGCGGGGGGACGGTACAATGAGCAGTTCTTC	CASSSLAGGRYNEQFF
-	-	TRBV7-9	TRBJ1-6	TGTGCCAGCATCCACCGGGACGGTGGAAATAATTCACCCCTCCACTTT	CASIHRDGGNNSPLHF
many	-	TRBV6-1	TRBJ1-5	TGTGCCAGCAGTGAAGGTAGGAATCAGCCCCAGCATTTT	CASSEGRNQPQHF
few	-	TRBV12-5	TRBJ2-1	TGTGCTAGTGGTTTGCGTGGGGGGGCGTCGGAGCAGTTCTTC	CASGLRGGASEQFF
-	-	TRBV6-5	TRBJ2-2	TGTGCCAGCACTAGGGGCAATGCCGGGGAGCTGTTTTTT	CASTRGNAGELFF
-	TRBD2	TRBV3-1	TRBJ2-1	TGTGCCAGCAGCCAAGTCGTCGGGCGGGGGGGCCACGATGAGCAGTTCTTC	CASSQVVGRGGHDEQFF
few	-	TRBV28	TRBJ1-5	TGTGCCAGCACCGTTACAGGAGTCCAATTGCCCCAGCATTTT	CASTVTGVQLPQHF
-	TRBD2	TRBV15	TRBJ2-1	TGTGCCACCGGCATACCCGGGACTAGGGGTGATGAGCAGTTCTTC	CATGIPGTRGDEQFF
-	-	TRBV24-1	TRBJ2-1	TGTGCCACCAGTGCGGGCGGTTCCTACAATGAGCAGTTCTTC	CATSAGGSYNEQFF
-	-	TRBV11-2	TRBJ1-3	TGTGCCAGCAGCGCTTGGGAGGGTCGGAACCCGGGGGCCACCATATATTTT	CASSAWEGRNPGATIYF
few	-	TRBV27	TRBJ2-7	TGTGCCAGCAGTTTAGGACAGTTCCACGAGCAGTACTTC	CASSLGQFHEQYF
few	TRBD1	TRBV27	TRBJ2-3	TGTGCCAGCAGTTTACCAGGGGGAGGCACAGATACGCAGTATTTT	CASSLPGGGTDTQYF
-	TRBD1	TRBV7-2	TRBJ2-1	TGTGCCAGCAGCCTTGGACAGGGGCAATACAATGAGCAGTTCTTC	CASSLGQGQYNEQFF
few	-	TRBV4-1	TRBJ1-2	TGCGCCAGCAGCCAAGTTCCCCGGGGAGGGACCAACTATGGCTACACCTTC	CASSQVPRGGTNYGYTF
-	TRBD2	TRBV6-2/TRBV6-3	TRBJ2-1	TGTGCCAGCAGGGAACTAGCGGGGGGGCCCAATGAGCAGTTCTTC	CASRELAGGPNEQFF
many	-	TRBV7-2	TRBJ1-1	TGTGCCAGCAGCCCAACAGGGAGTTACACTGAAGCTTTCTTT	CASSPTGSYTEAFF
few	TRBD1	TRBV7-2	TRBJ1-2	TGTGCCAGCAGCTTCCTACAGGGGGCAGAACGTTATGGCTACACCTTC	CASSFLQGAERYGYTF
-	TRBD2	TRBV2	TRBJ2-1	TGTGCCAGGACTAGCGGGGGGCCTTACAATGAGCAGTTCTTC	CARTSGGPYNEQFF
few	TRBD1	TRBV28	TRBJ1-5	TGTGCCAGCAGCTCCGACAGGGACTGGAATCAGCCCCAGCATTTT	CASSSDRDWNQPQHF
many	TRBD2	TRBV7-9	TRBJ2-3	TGTGCCAGCAGCCCACCAGCGGGGGTCTTCACAGATACGCAGTATTTT	CASSPPAGVFTDTQYF
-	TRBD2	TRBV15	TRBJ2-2	TGTGCCACCAGTATTCTAGCGGGGGGCCCACGGGTTTACGGGGAGCTGTTTTTT	CATSILAGGPRVYGELFF
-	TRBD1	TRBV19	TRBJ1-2	TGTGCCAGTACCCCGGCAGGGGGGCTTTATGGCTACACCTTC	CASTPAGGLYGYTF
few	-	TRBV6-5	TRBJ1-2	TGTGCCAGCAACGAGGCGGGGGCATACGGTGGCTACACCTTC	CASNEAGAYGGYTF
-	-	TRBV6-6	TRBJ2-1	TGTGCCAGTCTTGGCCTCTCGAATGAGCAGTTCTTC	CASLGLSNEQFF
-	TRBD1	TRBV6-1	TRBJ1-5	TGTGCCAGCAGTCCATCCTCCGGGGGGACAGGGGGCATTCAGCCCCAGCATTTT	CASSPSSGGTGGIQPQHF
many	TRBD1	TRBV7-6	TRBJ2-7	TGTGCCAGCAGCCCCCGACAGGGCGGCTCCTACGAGCAGTACTTC	CASSPRQGGSYEQYF
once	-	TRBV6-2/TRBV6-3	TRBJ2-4	TGTGCCAGCAGTTACCCGGGACAAGGGGGGAAAAACATTCAGTACTTC	CASSYPGQGGKNIQYF
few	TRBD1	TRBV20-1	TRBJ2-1	TGCAGTGCTAGAGGGTTAGACAGGGGCGGGGAGAATGAGCAGTTCTTC	CSARGLDRGGENEQFF
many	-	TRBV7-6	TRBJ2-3	TGTGCCAGCAGCCCGACCGGGGATAGCACAGATACGCAGTATTTT	CASSPTGDSTDTQYF
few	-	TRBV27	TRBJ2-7	TGTGCCAGCAGTTCCAGCGACATCTACGAGCAGTACTTC	CASSSSDIYEQYF
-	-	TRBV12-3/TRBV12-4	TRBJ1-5	TGTGCCAGCAGTTTAAGCCCCGCCCGGCCCCAGCATTTT	CASSLSPARPQHF
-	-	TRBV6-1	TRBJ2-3	TGTGCCAGCAGGACCGGGGTGGGTAGCACAGATACGCAGTATTTT	CASRTGVGSTDTQYF
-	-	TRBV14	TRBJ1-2	TGTGCCAGCAGCCAAGTTACTACGGGGGGCTACACCTTC	CASSQVTTGGYTF
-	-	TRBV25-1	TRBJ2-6	TGTGCCAGCGGTTTTGGGGCTGGGGCCAACGTCCTGACTTTC	CASGFGAGANVLTF
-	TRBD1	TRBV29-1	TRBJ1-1	TGCAGCACCCGGACAGGGCTTAACACTGAAGCTTTCTTT	CSTRTGLNTEAFF
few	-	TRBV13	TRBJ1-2	TGTGCCAGCAGCTTAGACATGTTTAACTATGGCTACACCTTC	CASSLDMFNYGYTF
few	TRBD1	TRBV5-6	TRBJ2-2	TGTGCCAGCACCAACAGACAGGGTAGCGGGGAGCTGTTTTTT	CASTNRQGSGELFF